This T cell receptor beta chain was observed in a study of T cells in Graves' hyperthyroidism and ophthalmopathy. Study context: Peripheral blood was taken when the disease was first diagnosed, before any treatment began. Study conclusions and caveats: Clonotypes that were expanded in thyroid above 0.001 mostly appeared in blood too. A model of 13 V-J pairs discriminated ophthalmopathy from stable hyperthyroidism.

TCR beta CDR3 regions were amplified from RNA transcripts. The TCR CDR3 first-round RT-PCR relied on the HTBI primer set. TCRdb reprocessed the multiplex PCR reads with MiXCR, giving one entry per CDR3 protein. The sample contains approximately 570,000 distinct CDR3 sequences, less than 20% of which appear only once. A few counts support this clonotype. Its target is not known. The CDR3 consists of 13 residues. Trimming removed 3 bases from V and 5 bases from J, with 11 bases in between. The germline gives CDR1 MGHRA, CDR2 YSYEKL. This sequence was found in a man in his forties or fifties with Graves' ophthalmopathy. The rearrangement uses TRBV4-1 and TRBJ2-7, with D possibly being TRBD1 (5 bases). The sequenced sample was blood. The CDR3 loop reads CASSHWVTDEQYF. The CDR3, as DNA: TGCGCCAGCAGCCATTGGGTGACAGACGAGCAGTACTTC.